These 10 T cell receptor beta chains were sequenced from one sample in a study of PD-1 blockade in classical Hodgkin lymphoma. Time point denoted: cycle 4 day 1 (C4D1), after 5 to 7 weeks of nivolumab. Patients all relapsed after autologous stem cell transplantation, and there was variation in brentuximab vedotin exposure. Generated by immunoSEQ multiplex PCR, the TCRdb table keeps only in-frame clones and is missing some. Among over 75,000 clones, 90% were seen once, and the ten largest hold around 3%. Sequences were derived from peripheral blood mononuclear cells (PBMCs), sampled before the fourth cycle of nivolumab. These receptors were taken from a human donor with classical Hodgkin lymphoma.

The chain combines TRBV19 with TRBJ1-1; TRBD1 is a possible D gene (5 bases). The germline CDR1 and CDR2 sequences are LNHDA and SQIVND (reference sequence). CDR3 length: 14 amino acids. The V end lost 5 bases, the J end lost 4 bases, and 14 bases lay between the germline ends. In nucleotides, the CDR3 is TGTGCCAGTAGTTTCGGAGGGGTTGGCACTGAAGCTTTCTTT. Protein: CASSFGGVGTEAFF.

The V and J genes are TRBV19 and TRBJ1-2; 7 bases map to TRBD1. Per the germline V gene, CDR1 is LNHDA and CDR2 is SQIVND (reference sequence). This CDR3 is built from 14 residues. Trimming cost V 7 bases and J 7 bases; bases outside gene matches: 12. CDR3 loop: CASTPTKGAGGYTF. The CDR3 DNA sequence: TGTGCCAGTACCCCAACGAAGGGGGCGGGTGGCTACACCTTC.

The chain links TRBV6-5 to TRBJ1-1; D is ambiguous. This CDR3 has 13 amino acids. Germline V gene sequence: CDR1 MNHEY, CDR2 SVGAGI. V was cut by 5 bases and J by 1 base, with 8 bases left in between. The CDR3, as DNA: TGTGCCAGCAGTACCCGGGGGAACACTGAAGCTTTCTTT. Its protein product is CASSTRGNTEAFF.

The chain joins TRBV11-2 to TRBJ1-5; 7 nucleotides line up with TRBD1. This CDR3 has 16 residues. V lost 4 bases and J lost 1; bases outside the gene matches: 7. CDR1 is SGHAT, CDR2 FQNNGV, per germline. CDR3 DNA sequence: TGTGCCAGCAGCTCCACGTGGACAGGAAGCAATCAGCCCCAGCATTTT. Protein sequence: CASSSTWTGSNQPQHF.

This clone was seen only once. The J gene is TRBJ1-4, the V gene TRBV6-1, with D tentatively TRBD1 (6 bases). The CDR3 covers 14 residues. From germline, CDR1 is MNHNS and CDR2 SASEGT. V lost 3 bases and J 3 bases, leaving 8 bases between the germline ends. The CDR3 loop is CASSDRGPNEKLFF. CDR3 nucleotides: TGTGCCAGCAGTGACAGGGGACCTAATGAAAAACTGTTTTTT.

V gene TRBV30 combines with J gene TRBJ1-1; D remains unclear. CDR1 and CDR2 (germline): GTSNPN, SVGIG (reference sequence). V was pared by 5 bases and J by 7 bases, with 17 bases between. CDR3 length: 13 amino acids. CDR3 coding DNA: TGTGCCTGGTCCGAGAGGGTTCAGAGTGAAGCTTTCTTT. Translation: CAWSERVQSEAFF.

The CDR3 loop reads CSVSQLPNTEAFF. CDR3 coding DNA: TGCAGCGTTTCTCAGCTCCCGAACACTGAAGCTTTCTTT. The V and J genes are TRBV29-1 and TRBJ1-1; unclear D gene. In germline, CDR1 is SQVTM, CDR2 ANQGSEA. V shed 5 bases and J shed 1 base, with 11 bases lying between them. The CDR3 consists of 13 residues.

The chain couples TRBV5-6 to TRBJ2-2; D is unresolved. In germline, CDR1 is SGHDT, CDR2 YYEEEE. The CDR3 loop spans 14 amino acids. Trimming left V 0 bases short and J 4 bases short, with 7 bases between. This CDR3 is CASSLEGGTGELFF. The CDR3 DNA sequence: TGTGCCAGCAGCTTGGAGGGTGGCACCGGGGAGCTGTTTTTT.

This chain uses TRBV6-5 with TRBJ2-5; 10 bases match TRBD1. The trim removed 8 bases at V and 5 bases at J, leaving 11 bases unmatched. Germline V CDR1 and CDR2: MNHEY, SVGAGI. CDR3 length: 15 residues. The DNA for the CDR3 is TGTGCCAGCGGAACCGGGACAGGGGATTGGGAGACCCAGTACTTC. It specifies CASGTGTGDWETQYF.

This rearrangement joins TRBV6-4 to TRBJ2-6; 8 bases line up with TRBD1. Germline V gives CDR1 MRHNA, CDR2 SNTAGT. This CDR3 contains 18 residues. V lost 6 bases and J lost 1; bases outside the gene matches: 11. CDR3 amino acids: CASRPTGGSPSGANVLTF. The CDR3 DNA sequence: TGTGCCAGCAGGCCCACAGGGGGTTCTCCATCTGGGGCCAACGTCCTGACTTTC.